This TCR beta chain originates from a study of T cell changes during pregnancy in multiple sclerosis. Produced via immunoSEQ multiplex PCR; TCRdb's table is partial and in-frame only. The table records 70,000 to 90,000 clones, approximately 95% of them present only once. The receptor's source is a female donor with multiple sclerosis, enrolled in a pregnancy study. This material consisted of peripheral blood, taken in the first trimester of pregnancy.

The chain's CDR3 is CASSIGTRGGFETQYF. CDR3 bases: TGTGCCAGTAGTATAGGAACGAGGGGGGGGTTTGAGACCCAGTACTTC. This sequence joins TRBV19 and TRBJ2-5; D might be TRBD2 (7 bases). The germline gives CDR1 LNHDA, CDR2 SQIVND (reference sequence). CDR3 length equals 16 residues. Trimming left V 1 base short and J 5 bases short, with 17 bases between.